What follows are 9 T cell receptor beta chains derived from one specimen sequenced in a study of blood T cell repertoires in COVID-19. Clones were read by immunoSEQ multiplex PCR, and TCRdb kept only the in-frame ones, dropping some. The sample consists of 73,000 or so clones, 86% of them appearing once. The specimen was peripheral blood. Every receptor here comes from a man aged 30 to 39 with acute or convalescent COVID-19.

DNA for the CDR3: TGCGCCAGCAGCCCCCGTACAGGCCCGACCTACGAGCAGTACTTC. Protein: CASSPRTGPTYEQYF. V usage is TRBV4-1 and J usage is TRBJ2-7, with D perhaps matching TRBD1 (5 bases). Germline CDR1 MGHRA, CDR2 YSYEKL. The CDR3 length is 15 residues. V dropped 4 bases and J dropped 2 bases, with 15 bases sitting between them.

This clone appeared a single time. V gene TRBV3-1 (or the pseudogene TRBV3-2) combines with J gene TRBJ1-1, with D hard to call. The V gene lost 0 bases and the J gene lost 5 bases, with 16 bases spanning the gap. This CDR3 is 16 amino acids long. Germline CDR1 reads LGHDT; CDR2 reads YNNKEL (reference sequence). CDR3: CASSQEGGGRGTEAFF. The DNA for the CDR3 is TGTGCCAGCAGCCAAGAAGGTGGAGGACGAGGAACTGAAGCTTTCTTT.

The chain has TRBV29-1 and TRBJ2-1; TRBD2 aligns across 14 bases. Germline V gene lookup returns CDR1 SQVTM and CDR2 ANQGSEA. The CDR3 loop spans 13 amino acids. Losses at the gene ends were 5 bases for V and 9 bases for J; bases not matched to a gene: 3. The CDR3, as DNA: TGCAGCGTTCGGACTAGCGGGAGGATTGAGCAGTTCTTC. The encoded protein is CSVRTSGRIEQFF.

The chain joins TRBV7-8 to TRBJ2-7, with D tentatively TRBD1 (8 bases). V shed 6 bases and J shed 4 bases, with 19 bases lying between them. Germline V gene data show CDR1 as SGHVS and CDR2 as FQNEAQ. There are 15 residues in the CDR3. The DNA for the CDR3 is TGTGCCAGCAGGCTAAGAGGACAGGGAGGGTACGAGCAGTACTTC. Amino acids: CASRLRGQGGYEQYF.

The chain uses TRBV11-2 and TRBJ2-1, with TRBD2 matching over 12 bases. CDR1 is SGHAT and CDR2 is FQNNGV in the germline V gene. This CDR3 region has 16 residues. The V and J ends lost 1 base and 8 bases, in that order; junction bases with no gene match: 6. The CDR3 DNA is TGTGCCAGCAGCTTAGGTAGGACTAGCGGGATAGATGAGCAGTTCTTC. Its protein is CASSLGRTSGIDEQFF.

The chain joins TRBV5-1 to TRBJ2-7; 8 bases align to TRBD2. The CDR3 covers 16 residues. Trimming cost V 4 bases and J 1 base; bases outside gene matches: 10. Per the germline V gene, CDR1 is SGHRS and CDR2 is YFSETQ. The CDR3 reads CASSPAIAGFSYEQYF. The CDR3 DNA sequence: TGCGCCAGCAGCCCCGCAATAGCGGGATTTTCCTACGAGCAGTACTTC. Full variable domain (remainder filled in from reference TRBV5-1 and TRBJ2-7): KAGVTQTPRYLIKTRGQQVTLSCSPISGHRSVSWYQQTPGQGLQFLFEYFSETQRNKGNFPGRFSGRQFSNSRSEMNVSTLELGDSALYLCASSPAIAGFSYEQYFGPGTRLTVT.

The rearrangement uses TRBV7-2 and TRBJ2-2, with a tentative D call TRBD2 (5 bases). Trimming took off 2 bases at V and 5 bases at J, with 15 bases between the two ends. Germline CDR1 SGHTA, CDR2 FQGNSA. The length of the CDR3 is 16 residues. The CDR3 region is CASSLSGYGRTGELFF. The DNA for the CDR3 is TGTGCCAGCAGCTTAAGCGGTTATGGGCGAACCGGGGAGCTGTTTTTT.

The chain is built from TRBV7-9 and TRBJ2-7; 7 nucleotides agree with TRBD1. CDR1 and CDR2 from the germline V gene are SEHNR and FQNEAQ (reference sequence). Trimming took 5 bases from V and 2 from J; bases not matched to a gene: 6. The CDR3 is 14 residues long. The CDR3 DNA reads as TGTGCCAGCAGCCGTGACAGGGAGACCTACGAGCAGTACTTC. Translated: CASSRDRETYEQYF.

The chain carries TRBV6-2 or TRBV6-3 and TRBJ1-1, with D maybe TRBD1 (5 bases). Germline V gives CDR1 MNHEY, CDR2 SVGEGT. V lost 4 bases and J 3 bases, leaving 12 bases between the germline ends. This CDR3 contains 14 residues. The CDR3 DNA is TGTGCCAGCAGTTGGCAGGGCATACACACTGAAGCTTTCTTT. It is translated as CASSWQGIHTEAFF.